Given below is one TCR beta chain in context. The sample originates from a study of control samples from healthy donors and cancer patients. The V end was cut by 1 base, the J end by 2 bases, with 13 bases between. The CDR3 extends over 16 amino acids. Per germline, CDR1 MNHEY and CDR2 SMNVEV (reference sequence). The repertoire was sequenced with immunoSEQ multiplex PCR; TCRdb's copy has only in-frame clones and lacks some. The table has about 6,000 clones, around 72% seen once. The chain uses TRBV27 and TRBJ2-3; weak D call: TRBD1 (5 bases). The sequence derives from a male donor with melanoma. Sequenced material: formalin-fixed, paraffin-embedded tissue. This CDR3 is CASSLFSRVATDTQYF. The CDR3 region has the DNA TGTGCCAGCAGTTTATTCTCCAGGGTGGCCACAGATACGCAGTATTTT.